This is a list of T cell receptor beta chains from one sample in a study of response to subunit inactivated influenza vaccine. In TCRdb, the RT-PCR reads were re-called with MiXCR into one record per CDR3 protein. This table holds roughly 790,000 distinct CDR3 sequences, around 21% found once. Sequences were derived from PBMCs from blood, sampled approximately 5 days after vaccination. These receptors all stem from a man over 45 who received an inactivated influenza vaccine. CDR3s include the opening cysteine and the closing phenylalanine or tryptophan. The D gene is left open where the match is weak. Size is omitted from some rows. Given values are once, few, many or a class for expanded clones.

j_call d_call clone_size v_call cdr3_nt cdr3_aa
TRBJ2-3 TRBD2 - TRBV7-8 TGTGCCAGCAGCTTGAACGCGGGACTAGCGGGGGTTACGCAGTATTTT CASSLNAGLAGVTQYF
TRBJ2-7 - few TRBV6-2/TRBV6-3 TGTGCCAGCAGCCAAGACCTGGGCCACGAGCAGTACTTC CASSQDLGHEQYF
TRBJ2-3 TRBD2 - TRBV2 TGTGCCAGCAGTTTTTTATACCGGCGGCGGGAGGTCACAGAGACGCAGTATTTT CASSFLYRRREVTETQYF
TRBJ2-2 - few TRBV20-1 TGCAGTGCTAGGGTGCGGCGAGAGTCGTCGGGGTTATCCGGGGAGCTGTTTTTT CSARVRRESSGLSGELFF
TRBJ1-4 - - TRBV5-1 TGCGCCAGCAGCTTGGGTGTCGGGGGGAGTGAAAAACTGTTTTTT CASSLGVGGSEKLFF
TRBJ2-5 - - TRBV10-3 TGTGCCATCAGTGAGTCGTTCGGCGGGGCGGAGACCCAGTACTTC CAISESFGGAETQYF
TRBJ2-1 TRBD2 - TRBV7-8 TGTGCCAGCAGCTTATCCGGACTAGCTAATGAGCAGTTCTTC CASSLSGLANEQFF
TRBJ2-5 TRBD1 - TRBV5-1 TGCGCCAGCAGCTCTAGCCGAGGGGGCAGTGAGACCCAGTACTTC CASSSSRGGSETQYF
TRBJ2-5 - few TRBV7-3 TGTGCCAGCAGCTGGAGGGTGGGCGAGACCCAGTACTTC CASSWRVGETQYF
TRBJ2-1 - few TRBV7-3 TGTGCCATAACCGTCGTGGGTGAGCAGTTCTTC CAITVVGEQFF
TRBJ2-2 TRBD1 - TRBV18 TGTGCCAGCTCACCTTCCGGGACAGGGAACACCGGGGAGCTGTTTTTT CASSPSGTGNTGELFF
TRBJ2-5 - few TRBV6-5 TGTGCCAGCAGTTACGCTCCACCCCGATTACGCGGGGGCGCGGAGACCCAGTACTTC CASSYAPPRLRGGAETQYF
TRBJ2-5 - - TRBV29-1 TGCAGCGTTGAGCTACAGCTGGAGACCCAGTACTTC CSVELQLETQYF
TRBJ2-5 TRBD1 - TRBV4-3 TGCGCCAGCAGCCAAGATTCAGGGGGCGTTTGGGAGACCCAGTACTTC CASSQDSGGVWETQYF
TRBJ2-7 TRBD1 few TRBV12-3/TRBV12-4 TGTGCCAGCAGTTTACCAAAGACAGGGATCTCCTACGAGCAGTACTTC CASSLPKTGISYEQYF
TRBJ1-3 - few TRBV12-3/TRBV12-4 TGTGCCAGCAGTATGACAGACTCTGGAAACACCATATATTTT CASSMTDSGNTIYF
TRBJ2-2 TRBD1 - TRBV28 TGTGCCATACAGGGGGCGAACACCGGGGAGCTGTTTTTT CAIQGANTGELFF
TRBJ1-3 TRBD1 few TRBV10-3 TGTGCCATCAGTTATCCGGGACAGGGGCTCTCTGGAAACACCATATATTTT CAISYPGQGLSGNTIYF
TRBJ2-1 TRBD2 few TRBV7-9 TGTGCCAGCGCTCCGCGGGAGTCCTACAATGAGCAGTTCTTC CASAPRESYNEQFF
TRBJ1-4 TRBD1 few TRBV4-3 TGCGCCAGCAGCCAAGATATCTACGTGGACAGGGGCGGTGAAAAACTGTTTTTT CASSQDIYVDRGGEKLFF
TRBJ2-2 TRBD1 few TRBV10-1 TGCGCCAGCAGTGTCCAGACAGGGGGTACCGGGGAGCTGTTTTTT CASSVQTGGTGELFF
TRBJ1-2 - few TRBV12-3/TRBV12-4 TGTGCCACCTCTCTAGGCGGGGAATATGGCTACACCTTC CATSLGGEYGYTF
TRBJ2-7 - - TRBV6-2/TRBV6-3 TGTGCCAGCAGTTACTCAACAGGGTTAGACGAGCAGTACTTC CASSYSTGLDEQYF
TRBJ2-6 TRBD2 - TRBV6-1 TGTGCCAGCAGAACACTAGCGTTCGGGGCCAACGTCCTGACTTTC CASRTLAFGANVLTF
TRBJ1-4 TRBD1 few TRBV5-5 TGTGCCAGCAGCTTGGGTCCGGGACAGGGAGAAAAACTGTTTTTT CASSLGPGQGEKLFF
TRBJ1-2 - - TRBV12-3/TRBV12-4 TGTGCCAGCAGTCCCCTCCCATTGGAAATCTATGGCTACACCTTC CASSPLPLEIYGYTF
TRBJ2-7 - - TRBV20-1 TGCAGTGCTACCCCGGGACATACCCCCTACGAGCAGTACTTC CSATPGHTPYEQYF
TRBJ2-7 TRBD2 many TRBV20-1 TGCAGTGCGTATAGGGGAGGGAGCCTAGCGGCCTACGAGCAGTACTTC CSAYRGGSLAAYEQYF
TRBJ1-2 TRBD1 - TRBV24-1 TGTGCCACCAGTGACCCGGACAGGGGTAATGGCTACACCTTC CATSDPDRGNGYTF
TRBJ2-1 - - TRBV28 TGTGCCAGCATTGAAGGAGGGGGGACCTACAATGAGCAGTTCTTC CASIEGGGTYNEQFF
TRBJ1-1 - - TRBV7-2 TGTGCCACCGGCACCCGGATTGAAGCTTTCTTT CATGTRIEAFF
TRBJ2-7 TRBD1 - TRBV7-6 TGTGCCAGCAGCTTTAGTATCGGCCGGGACAGGGGTTACGAGCAGTACTTC CASSFSIGRDRGYEQYF
TRBJ2-1 TRBD2 - TRBV29-1 TGCAGCGTTGGGTCCCTAGCGGGAATCCTGTACAATGAGCAGTTCTTC CSVGSLAGILYNEQFF
TRBJ2-7 TRBD1 many TRBV7-9 TGTGCCAGCAGCTCAGGGGGTCGTCGCGAGCAGTACTTC CASSSGGRREQYF
TRBJ2-1 TRBD2 few TRBV20-1 TGCAGTGCCACCTCCAGCGGGACCTACAATGAGCAGTTCTTC CSATSSGTYNEQFF